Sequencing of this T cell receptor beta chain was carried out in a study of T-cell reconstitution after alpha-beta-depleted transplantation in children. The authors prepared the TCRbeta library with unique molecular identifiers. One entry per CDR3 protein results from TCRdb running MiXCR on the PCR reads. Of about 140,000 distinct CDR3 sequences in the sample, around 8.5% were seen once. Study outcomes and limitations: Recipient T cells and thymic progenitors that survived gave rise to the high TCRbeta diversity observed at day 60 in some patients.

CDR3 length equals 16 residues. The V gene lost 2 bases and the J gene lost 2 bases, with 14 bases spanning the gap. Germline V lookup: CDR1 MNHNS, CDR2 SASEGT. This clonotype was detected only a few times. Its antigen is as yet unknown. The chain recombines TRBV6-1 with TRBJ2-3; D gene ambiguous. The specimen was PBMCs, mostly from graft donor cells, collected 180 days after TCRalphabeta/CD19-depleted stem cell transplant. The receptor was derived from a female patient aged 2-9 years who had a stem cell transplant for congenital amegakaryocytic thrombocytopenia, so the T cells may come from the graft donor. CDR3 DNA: TGTGCCAGCAGTGAACGCGGCAAGATAAACACAGATACGCAGTATTTT. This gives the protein CASSERGKINTDTQYF.